The 14 T cell receptor beta chains listed next were all sequenced from one sample in a study of breast tumors, draining lymph nodes, adjacent tissues. Samples came from axillary lymph nodes draining the breast cancer. Using its own MiXCR run on the multiplex PCR reads, TCRdb lists one record per CDR3 protein. The sample records 180,000 or so distinct CDR3 sequences, roughly a third being singletons. Sequencing was performed on axillary lymph node tissue. All receptors come from a female donor with breast cancer. Some clones in this sample may be carry-over from other donors' samples.

This clonotype has a count of ten or more. The chain uses TRBV20-1 and TRBJ2-7, with 7 bases lining up with TRBD1. V gave up 0 bases and J gave up 2 bases; unmatched junction bases: 4. Germline values: CDR1 DFQATT, CDR2 SNEGSKA (reference sequence). The CDR3 is 14 residues long. The CDR3 DNA is TGCAGTGCTAGAGACCGACAGGGCGCCTACGAGCAGTACTTC. Its translation is CSARDRQGAYEQYF.

This rearrangement joins TRBV24-1 to TRBJ2-3, with D possibly matching TRBD2 (5 bases). V was shortened by 4 bases and J by 13 bases, with 23 bases between the two germline ends. The CDR3 is 15 residues long. In germline, CDR1 is KGHDR, CDR2 SFDVKD. CDR3 region: CATSDPRLEAATEYF. Here the CDR3 DNA reads TGTGCCACCAGTGACCCTAGACTGGAGGCGGCTACCGAGTATTTT.

Note on this clonotype: Just one base apart from a much larger clone, this may be a read error. The chain links TRBV6-5 to TRBJ1-2; D is uncertain. V was shortened by 5 bases and J by 1 base, with 8 bases between the two germline ends. The CDR3 covers 13 residues. The germline CDR1 and CDR2 sequences are MNHEY and SVGAGI. The CDR3 bases are TGTGCCAGCAGTCACACCGATAACTATGGCTACACCTTC. As protein: CASSHTDNYGYTF.

On this clonotype: This may stem from a read error, because a much larger clone lies one nucleotide away. V and J are TRBV10-3 and TRBJ2-7, with D perhaps matching TRBD1 (5 bases). The CDR3 is 13 residues long. Trimming stripped 10 bases from V and 3 bases from J, with 16 bases between. Germline CDR1 is ENHRY and CDR2 is SYGVKD. CDR3 in amino acids: CATKDSYFYEQYF. CDR3 nucleotide sequence: TGTGCCACCAAAGACAGTTACTTCTACGAGCAGTACTTC.

Turning to this clonotype: The conserved closing phenylalanine or tryptophan is absent in this CDR3, likely reflecting a read error. The CDR3 spells CASSWDTRSYNPPLHL. As DNA, the CDR3 is TGTGCCAGCAGTTGGGACACCCGCTCCTATAATCCACCCCTCCACCTT. The gene calls are TRBV2 and TRBJ1-6; possible D gene TRBD1, 6 bases. The CDR3 sequence is 16 residues long. CDR1 is SNHLY, CDR2 FYNNEI, per germline.

The V and J genes are TRBV14 and TRBJ1-6; TRBD1 might be the D (6 bases). With 3 bases removed from V and 18 bases from J, the gap between germline ends came to 24 bases. The CDR3 totals 15 residues. Germline V lookup: CDR1 SGHDN, CDR2 FVKESK. CDR3 residues: CASSQDSNRPGLPHF. The CDR3 region has the DNA TGTGCCAGCAGCCAGGACAGTAATCGACCGGGACTCCCCCACTTT.

In its sample, this clonotype was seen a few times. Sequence at one end of the junction differs from germline and may be a read error. The chain is built from TRBV28 and TRBJ2-1, with D perhaps matching TRBD2 (6 bases). The CDR3 runs 13 residues. Germline lookup yields CDR1 MDHEN and CDR2 SYDVKM. The CDR3 loop reads CASSFGPLGGMDF. DNA for the CDR3: TGTGCCAGCAGTTTTGGTCCCCTCGGGGGTATGGACTTC.

This clonotype was observed many times. This chain uses TRBV12-3 or TRBV12-4 with TRBJ2-1; 7 nucleotides match TRBD1. CDR3 length: 16 residues. J was trimmed by 3 bases and V by 2 bases; bases with no gene match: 7. CDR3 nucleotide sequence: TGTGCCAGCAGTTTATTCTCAGGGGGAGTCTACAATGAGCAGTTCTTC. Amino acids: CASSLFSGGVYNEQFF.

Note on this clonotype: Just one base apart from a much larger clone, this may be a read error. This rearrangement joins TRBV20-1 to TRBJ2-3, with D possibly TRBD2 on 6 matching bases. The CDR3 length is 13 residues. CDR1 is DFQATT, CDR2 SNEGSKA, per germline (reference sequence). Deletions cut 3 bases from V and 3 bases from J, with 10 bases between. For the CDR3, the DNA is TGCAGTGCTAGTGGGGGGACGACAGATACGCAGTATTTT. Residues: CSASGGTTDTQYF.

The CDR3 protein is CASSLIRGATEAFF. The DNA of the CDR3 is TGTGCCAGCAGTTTGATAAGGGGGGCCACTGAAGCTTTCTTT. V is TRBV27 and J is TRBJ1-1; D may be TRBD1 (6 bases). The V end lost 3 bases, the J end lost 4 bases, and 12 bases lay between the germline ends. There are 14 residues in the CDR3. CDR1 and CDR2 from the germline V gene are MNHEY and SMNVEV (reference sequence).

This clonotype was observed many times. The CDR3 loop is CSARVSLTGNQPQHF. The CDR3 region has the DNA TGCAGTGCTAGAGTATCCCTTACTGGCAATCAGCCCCAGCATTTT. V is TRBV20-1 and J is TRBJ1-5; D call uncertain. Germline CDR1 is DFQATT and CDR2 is SNEGSKA (reference sequence). V was clipped by 1 base and J by 2 bases, with 12 bases between them. CDR3 length equals 15 residues.

This clonotype was counted at least ten times. J is TRBJ2-7 and V is TRBV20-1, with 13 bases fitting TRBD2. Trimming removed 1 base from V and 4 bases from J; junction bases left unmatched: 7. This CDR3 is 16 amino acids long. The germline V gene has CDR1 DFQATT and CDR2 SNEGSKA (reference sequence). The CDR3 nucleotides are TGCAGTGCTAGAGGCGGGACTAGCGGGGACATATACGAGCAGTACTTC. Its protein is CSARGGTSGDIYEQYF.

The chain links TRBV5-6 to TRBJ2-5, with 8 positions matching TRBD1. Germline trimming cut 3 bases from V and 2 bases from J; bases unmatched to any gene: 9. This CDR3 is built from 16 residues. Germline CDR1 reads SGHDT; CDR2 reads YYEEEE. Written as DNA, the CDR3 is TGTGCCAGCAGCTGGGGGACAGGTACACCACAAGAGACCCAGTACTTC. Amino acid sequence: CASSWGTGTPQETQYF.

This clonotype was counted many times. This chain uses TRBV12-3 or TRBV12-4 with TRBJ2-5, with D perhaps matching TRBD2 (6 bases). This CDR3 is built from 18 residues. With 7 bases removed from V and 5 bases from J, the gap between germline ends came to 29 bases. In nucleotides, the CDR3 is TGTGCCAGCACCCCCCGGAGAGGAGCCGGGATGGGGAGGGAGACCCAGTACTTC. Its translation is CASTPRRGAGMGRETQYF.